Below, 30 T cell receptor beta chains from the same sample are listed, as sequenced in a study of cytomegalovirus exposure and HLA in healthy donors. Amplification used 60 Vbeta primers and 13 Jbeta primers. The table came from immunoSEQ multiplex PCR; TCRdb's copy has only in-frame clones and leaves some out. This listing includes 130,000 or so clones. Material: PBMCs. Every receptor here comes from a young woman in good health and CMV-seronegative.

CDR3 nucleotide sequence: TGTGCCAGCAGCGTAGGTTTGCGGGGGACAGGGGCCTCCTCGGGGAACACCATATATTTT. Translated, it gives CASSVGLRGTGASSGNTIYF. V is TRBV9 and J is TRBJ1-3; 10 bases fit TRBD1. Germline trimming cut 0 bases from V and 7 bases from J; bases unmatched to any gene: 19. The germline V gene encodes CDR1 SGDLS and CDR2 YYNGEE. The CDR3 length is 20 residues. The full variable domain, rest sourced from reference TRBV9 and TRBJ1-3, is DSGVTQTPKHLITATGQRVTLRCSPRSGDLSVYWYQQSLDQGLQFLIQYYNGEERAKGNILERFSAQQFPDLHSELNLSSLELGDSALYFCASSVGLRGTGASSGNTIYFGEGSWLTVV.

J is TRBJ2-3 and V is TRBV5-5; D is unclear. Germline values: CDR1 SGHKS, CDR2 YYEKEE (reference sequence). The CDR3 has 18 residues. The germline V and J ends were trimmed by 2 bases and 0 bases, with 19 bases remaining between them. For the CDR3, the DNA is TGTGCCAGCAGCTTTATCCTTGGTCCGGCGGTAAGCACAGATACGCAGTATTTT. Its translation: CASSFILGPAVSTDTQYF.

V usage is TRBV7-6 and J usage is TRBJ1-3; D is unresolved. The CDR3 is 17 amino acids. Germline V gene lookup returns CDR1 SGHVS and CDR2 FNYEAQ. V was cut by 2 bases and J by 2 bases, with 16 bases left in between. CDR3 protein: CASSLSGPPSPGNTIYF. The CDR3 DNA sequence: TGTGCCAGCAGCTTAAGCGGTCCACCGTCCCCTGGAAACACCATATATTTT.

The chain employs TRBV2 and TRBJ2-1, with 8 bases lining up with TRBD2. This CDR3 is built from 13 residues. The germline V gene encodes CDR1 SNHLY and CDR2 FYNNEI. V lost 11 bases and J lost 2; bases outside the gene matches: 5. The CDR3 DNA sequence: TGTGCCGGAATAGCGGGAACCTACAATGAGCAGTTCTTC. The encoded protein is CAGIAGTYNEQFF.

The CDR3 reads CASSLGLAGTDTQYF. The CDR3 bases are TGCGCCAGCAGCTTAGGACTAGCGGGTACCGATACGCAGTATTTT. The rearrangement links TRBV5-1 to TRBJ2-3, with 11 bases identical to TRBD2. V lost 2 bases to trimming and J lost 6 bases; unmatched junction nucleotides: 5. CDR3 length equals 15 residues. Germline V gene sequence: CDR1 SGHRS, CDR2 YFSETQ.

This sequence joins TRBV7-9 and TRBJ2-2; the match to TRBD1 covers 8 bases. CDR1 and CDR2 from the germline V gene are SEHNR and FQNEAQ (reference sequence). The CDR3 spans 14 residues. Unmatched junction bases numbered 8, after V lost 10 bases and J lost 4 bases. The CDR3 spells CANDDRGLTGELFF. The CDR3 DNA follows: TGTGCCAACGATGACAGGGGACTCACCGGGGAGCTGTTTTTT.

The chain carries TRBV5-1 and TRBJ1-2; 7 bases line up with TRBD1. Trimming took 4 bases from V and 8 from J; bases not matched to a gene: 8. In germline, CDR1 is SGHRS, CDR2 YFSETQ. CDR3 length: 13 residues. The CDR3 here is CASSTERGQGYTF. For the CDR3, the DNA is TGCGCCAGCAGCACGGAAAGGGGGCAAGGCTACACCTTC.

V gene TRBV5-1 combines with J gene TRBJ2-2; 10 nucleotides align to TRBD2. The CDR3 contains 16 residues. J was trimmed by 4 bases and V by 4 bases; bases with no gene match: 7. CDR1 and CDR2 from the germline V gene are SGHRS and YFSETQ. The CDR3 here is CASSVGPSGSTGELFF. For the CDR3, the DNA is TGCGCCAGCAGCGTAGGGCCTAGCGGGAGCACCGGGGAGCTGTTTTTT.

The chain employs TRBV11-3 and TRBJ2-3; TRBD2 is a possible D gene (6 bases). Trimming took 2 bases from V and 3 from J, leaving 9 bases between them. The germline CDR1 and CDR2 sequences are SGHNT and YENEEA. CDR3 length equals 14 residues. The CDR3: CASSLTGGTDTQYF. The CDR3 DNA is TGTGCCAGCAGCTTAACCGGGGGAACAGATACGCAGTATTTT.

This CDR3 reads CSVARTGEATEAFF. CDR3 in DNA: TGCAGCGTGGCCCGGACAGGGGAGGCCACTGAAGCTTTCTTT. The chain links TRBV29-1 to TRBJ1-1; 9 positions agree with TRBD1. Per germline, CDR1 SQVTM and CDR2 ANQGSEA. V shed 6 bases, J shed 4 bases, and the junction held 9 bases outside the gene matches. The CDR3 runs to 14 residues.

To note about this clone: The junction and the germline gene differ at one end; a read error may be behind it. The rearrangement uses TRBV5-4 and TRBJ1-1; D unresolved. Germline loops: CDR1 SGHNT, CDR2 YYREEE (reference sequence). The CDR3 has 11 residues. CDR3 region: CASRLGAEAFF. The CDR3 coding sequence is TGTGCCAGCAGGTTGGGAGCTGAAGCTTTCTTT.

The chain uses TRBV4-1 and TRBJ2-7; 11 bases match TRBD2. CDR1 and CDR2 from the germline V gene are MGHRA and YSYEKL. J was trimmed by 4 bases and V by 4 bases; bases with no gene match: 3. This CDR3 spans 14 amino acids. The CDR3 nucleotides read TGCGCCAGCAGCCCGCGGACTAGCGGGTACGAGCAGTACGTC. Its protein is CASSPRTSGYEQYV.

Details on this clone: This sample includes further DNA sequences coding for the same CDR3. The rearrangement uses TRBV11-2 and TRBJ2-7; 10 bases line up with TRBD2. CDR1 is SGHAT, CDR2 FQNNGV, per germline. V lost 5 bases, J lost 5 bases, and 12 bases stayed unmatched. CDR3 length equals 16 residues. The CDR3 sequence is CASSPGLAGVFDEQYV. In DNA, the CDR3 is TGTGCCAGCAGCCCAGGGCTAGCGGGAGTATTCGACGAGCAGTACGTC.

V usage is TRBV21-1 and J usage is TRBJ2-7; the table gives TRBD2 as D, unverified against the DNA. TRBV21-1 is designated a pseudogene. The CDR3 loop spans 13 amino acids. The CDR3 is CASSKESPSEQYF. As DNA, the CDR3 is TGTGCCAGCAGCAAAGAGAGCCCGTCCGAGCAGTACTTC.

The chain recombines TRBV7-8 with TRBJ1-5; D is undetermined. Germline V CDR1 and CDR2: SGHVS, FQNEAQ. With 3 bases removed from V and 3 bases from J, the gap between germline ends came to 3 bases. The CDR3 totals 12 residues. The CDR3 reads CASSFNNQPQHF. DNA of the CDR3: TGTGCCAGCAGCTTCAACAATCAGCCCCAGCATTTT.

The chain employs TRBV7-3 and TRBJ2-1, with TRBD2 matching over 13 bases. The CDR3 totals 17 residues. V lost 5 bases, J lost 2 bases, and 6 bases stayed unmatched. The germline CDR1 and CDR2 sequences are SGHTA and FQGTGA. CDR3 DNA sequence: TGTGCCAGCAGCGACCGGACTAGCGGGGGACCCTACAATGAGCAGTTCTTC. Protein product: CASSDRTSGGPYNEQFF.

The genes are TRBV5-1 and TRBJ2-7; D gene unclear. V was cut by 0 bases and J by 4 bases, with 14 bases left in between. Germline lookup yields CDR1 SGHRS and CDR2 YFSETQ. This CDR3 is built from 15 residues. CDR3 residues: CASSLVPTSSYEQYF. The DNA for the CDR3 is TGCGCCAGCAGCTTGGTCCCTACGTCAAGTTACGAGCAGTACTTC.

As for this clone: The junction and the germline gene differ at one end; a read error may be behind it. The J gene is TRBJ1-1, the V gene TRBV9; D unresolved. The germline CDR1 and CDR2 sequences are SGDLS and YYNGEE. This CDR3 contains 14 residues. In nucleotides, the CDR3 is TGTGCCGGCAGCGTAGAATCACAGTACACTGAAGCTTTCTTT. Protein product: CAGSVESQYTEAFF. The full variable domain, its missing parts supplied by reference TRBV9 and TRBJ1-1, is DSGVTQTPKHLITATGQRVTLRCSPRSGDLSVYWYQQSLDQGLQFLIQYYNGEERAKGNILERFSAQQFPDLHSELNLSSLELGDSALYFCAGSVESQYTEAFFGQGTRLTVV.

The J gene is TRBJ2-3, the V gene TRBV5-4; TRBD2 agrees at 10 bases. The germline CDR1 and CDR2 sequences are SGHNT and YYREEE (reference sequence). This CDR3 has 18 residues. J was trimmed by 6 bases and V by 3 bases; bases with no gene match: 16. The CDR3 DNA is TGTGCCAGCAGCTCCGGGGGGACCGTAGCGGGAGGTAGGGATACGCAGTATTTT. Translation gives CASSSGGTVAGGRDTQYF.

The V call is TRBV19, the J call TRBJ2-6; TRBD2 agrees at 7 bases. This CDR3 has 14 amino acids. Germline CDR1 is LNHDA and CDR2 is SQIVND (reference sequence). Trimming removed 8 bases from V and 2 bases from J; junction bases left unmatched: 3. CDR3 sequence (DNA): TGTGCCAGTGACCTAGCGGCTGGGGCCAACGTCCTGACTTTC. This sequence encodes CASDLAAGANVLTF.

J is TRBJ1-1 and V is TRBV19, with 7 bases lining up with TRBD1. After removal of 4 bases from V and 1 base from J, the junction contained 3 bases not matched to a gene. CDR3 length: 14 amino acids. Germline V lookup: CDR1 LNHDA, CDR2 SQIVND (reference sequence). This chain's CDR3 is CASSKHRGNTEAFF. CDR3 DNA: TGTGCCAGTAGTAAACACAGGGGGAACACTGAAGCTTTCTTT.

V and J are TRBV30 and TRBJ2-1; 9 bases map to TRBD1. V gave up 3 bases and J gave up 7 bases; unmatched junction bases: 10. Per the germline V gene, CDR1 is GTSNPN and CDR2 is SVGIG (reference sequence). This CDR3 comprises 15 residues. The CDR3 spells CAWRSGTGPQNEQFF. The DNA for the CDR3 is TGTGCCTGGAGATCCGGGACAGGGCCTCAGAATGAGCAGTTCTTC.

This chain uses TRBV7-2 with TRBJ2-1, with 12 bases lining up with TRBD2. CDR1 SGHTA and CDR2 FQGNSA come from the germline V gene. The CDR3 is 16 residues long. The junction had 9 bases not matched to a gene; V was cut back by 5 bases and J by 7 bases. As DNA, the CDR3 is TGTGCCAGCAGCCGCCTGGGACTAGCGGGTGGGAATGAGCAGTTCTTC. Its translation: CASSRLGLAGGNEQFF.

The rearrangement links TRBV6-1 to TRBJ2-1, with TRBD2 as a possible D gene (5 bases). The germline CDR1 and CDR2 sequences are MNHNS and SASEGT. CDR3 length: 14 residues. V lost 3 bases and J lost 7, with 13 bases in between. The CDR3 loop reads CASSDTLALNEQFF. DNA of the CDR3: TGTGCCAGCAGTGATACTTTAGCGTTGAATGAGCAGTTCTTC.

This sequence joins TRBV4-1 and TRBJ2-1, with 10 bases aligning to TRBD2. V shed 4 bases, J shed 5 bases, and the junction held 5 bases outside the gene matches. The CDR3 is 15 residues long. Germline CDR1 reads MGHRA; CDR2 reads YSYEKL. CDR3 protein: CASSPLSGRNNEQFF. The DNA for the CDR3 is TGCGCCAGCAGCCCCCTTAGCGGGAGGAACAATGAGCAGTTCTTC.

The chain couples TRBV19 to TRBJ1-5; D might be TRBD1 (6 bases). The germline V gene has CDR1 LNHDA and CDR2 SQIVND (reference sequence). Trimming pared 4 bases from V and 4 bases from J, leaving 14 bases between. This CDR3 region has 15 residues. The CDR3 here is CASSTRNRVNQPQHF. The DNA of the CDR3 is TGTGCCAGTAGTACCCGTAACAGGGTAAATCAGCCCCAGCATTTT.

CDR3 residues: CASSASSRETQYF. The CDR3, as DNA: TGTGCCAGCAGTGCCTCTAGCAGAGAGACCCAGTACTTC. The chain employs TRBV14 and TRBJ2-5; a weak D match, TRBD2 (5 bases). This CDR3 has 13 amino acids. Germline CDR1 and CDR2: SGHDN and FVKESK. V lost 6 bases to trimming and J lost 4 bases, with 12 bases between them. Together with reference TRBV14 and TRBJ2-5, the CDR3 gives the full variable domain: EAGVTQFPSHSVIEKGQTVTLRCDPISGHDNLYWYRRVMGKEIKFLLHFVKESKQDESGMPNNRFLAERTGGTYSTLKVQPAELEDSGVYFCASSASSRETQYFGPGTRLLVL.

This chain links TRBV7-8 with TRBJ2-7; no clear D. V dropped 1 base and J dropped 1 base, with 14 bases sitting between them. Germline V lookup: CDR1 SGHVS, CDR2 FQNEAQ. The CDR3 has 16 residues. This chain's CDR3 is CASSLGNSLGSYEQYV. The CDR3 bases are TGTGCCAGCAGCTTAGGTAACAGTCTTGGGTCCTACGAGCAGTACGTC.

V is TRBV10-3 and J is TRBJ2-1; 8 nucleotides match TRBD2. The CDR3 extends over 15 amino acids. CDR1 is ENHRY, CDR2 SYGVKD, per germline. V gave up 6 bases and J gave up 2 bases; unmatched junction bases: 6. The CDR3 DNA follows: TGTGCCATCAGCGGAGGACTAGCTCCCTACAATGAGCAGTTCTTC. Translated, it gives CAISGGLAPYNEQFF.

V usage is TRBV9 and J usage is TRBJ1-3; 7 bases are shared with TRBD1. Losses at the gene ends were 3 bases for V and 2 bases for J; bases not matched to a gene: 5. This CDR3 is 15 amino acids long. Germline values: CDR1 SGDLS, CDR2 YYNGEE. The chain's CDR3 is CASSAIQGPGNTIYF. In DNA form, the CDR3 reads TGTGCCAGCAGCGCCATACAGGGGCCTGGAAACACCATATATTTT.